The clone carrying this TCR beta chain was seen once. An end of the junction differs from the germline gene, which may be a read error. Treatment of the sample: over 15 received Ad26.COV2.S at low or high dose, single or two shots; 5 received placebo; per-sample allocation not given. Repertoires come from day 63 after the first vaccine or placebo injection. This sample was taken from a study of Ad26.COV2.S vaccination and SARS-CoV-2 variants. The wider study: Recipients of Ad26.COV2.S got it intramuscularly, once or twice 56 days apart.

The V gene's germline CDR1 is SGHVS and CDR2 FQNEAQ. This CDR3 is built from 15 residues. Profiling relied on immunoSEQ multiplex PCR, and the TCRdb table lists in-frame clones only, not all of them. The table lists some 500,000 clones, roughly nine tenths of them singletons, with roughly 2.5% in the top ten. The sequenced sample was peripheral blood, obtained in a trial of Ad26.COV2.S vaccine versus placebo. This receptor was obtained from a person aged 18-60 years who received the Ad26.COV2.S COVID-19 vaccine or a placebo. The chain employs TRBV7-8 and TRBJ1-3, with TRBD1 as a possible D gene (5 bases). CDR3 nucleotides: TGTGCCAGCAGCTGGGACTTCCACTCTGGAAACACCAAATATTTT. It translates to CASSWDFHSGNTKYF.